This T cell receptor (beta chain) is drawn from a study of blood T cell repertoires in COVID-19. Study at large: Both acute and convalescent COVID-19 samples were obtained from the United States, Italy and Spain. PBMCs, B-cell-depleted T cells, or T cells provided the cDNA or gDNA that made up the material.

The ends lost 3 bases at V and 4 bases at J; junction bases unmatched: 5. CDR3 length: 15 residues. Germline values: CDR1 LNHDA, CDR2 SQIVND (reference sequence). The data were produced by immunoSEQ multiplex PCR, yet TCRdb's version contains in-frame clones alone and is incomplete. The sample includes about 130,000 clones, roughly nine tenths of them seen just once. The receptor was isolated from a man aged 50-59 years with active COVID-19. The sequenced sample consisted of peripheral blood. The chain employs TRBV19 and TRBJ2-3; TRBD1 aligns across 9 bases. The CDR3 region is CASSIPGTGPDTQYF. The CDR3 nucleotides are TGTGCCAGTAGTATTCCCGGGACAGGGCCAGATACGCAGTATTTT.